In its sample, the clone carrying this T cell receptor beta chain was seen many times. What it binds is not known. Trimming cost V 8 bases and J 7 bases, with 11 bases left between them. Germline V gene data show CDR1 as SGHVS and CDR2 as FQNEAQ. The CDR3 runs to 12 residues. The source of the sample is a study of T cell repertoires in cytomegalovirus infection. General study points: CMV-specific HLA-C-restricted TCR beta clonotypes dominated the ex vivo response.

MiXCR, run by TCRdb on the reads, gives a single entry per CDR3 protein. The sample has roughly 310,000 distinct CDR3 sequences, about a sixth seen once; the top ten hold more than 10%. The sequenced sample was PBMCs. The V and J genes are TRBV7-8 and TRBJ1-4, with no clear D. The clonotype originates from a human donor in good health (CMV status not recorded). Some clones in this sample may be carry-over from other donors' samples. CDR3 sequence reads: CASGHASEKLFF. The CDR3 DNA reads as TGTGCCAGCGGTCATGCCAGTGAAAAACTGTTTTTT.